One sample yielded the 7 T cell receptor beta chains listed below, sequenced in a study of blood T cell repertoires in COVID-19. Sequencing was performed with immunoSEQ multiplex PCR; in TCRdb, only in-frame clones are kept and a portion is missing. Of almost 250,000 clones in the sample, around 86% were seen once. Sample: peripheral blood. The source of these receptors is a woman aged 55-69 years who had recovered from COVID-19.

V is TRBV6-2 or TRBV6-3 and J is TRBJ2-7, with D hard to call. Germline V gene lookup returns CDR1 MNHEY and CDR2 SVGEGT. Between the trimmed V and J ends, which lost 4 bases and 5 bases, there was a span of 6 bases. This CDR3 is built from 11 residues. The CDR3 nucleotides read TGTGCCAGCAGTTCTATACACGAGCAGTACTTC. Translation gives CASSSIHEQYF.

Only one count was recorded for this clone. The V call is TRBV5-1, the J call TRBJ2-5, with 13 positions matching TRBD2. After removal of 2 bases from V and 3 bases from J, the junction contained 4 bases not matched to a gene. This CDR3 is 16 amino acids long. Per the germline V gene, CDR1 is SGHRS and CDR2 is YFSETQ. CDR3 residues: CASSLGLAGEKETQYF. CDR3 nucleotide sequence: TGCGCCAGCAGCTTAGGACTAGCGGGGGAGAAAGAGACCCAGTACTTC.

The chain carries TRBV7-8 and TRBJ1-1, with a weak D call TRBD1 (6 bases). Trimming removed 2 bases from V and 2 bases from J, with 12 bases in between. There are 15 residues in the CDR3. CDR1 and CDR2 from the germline V gene are SGHVS and FQNEAQ. The chain's CDR3 is CASSLIRGGNTEAFF. The CDR3 nucleotides are TGTGCCAGCAGCTTAATAAGGGGGGGTAACACTGAAGCTTTCTTT.

In this sample, this clone turned up many times. This rearrangement joins TRBV7-2 to TRBJ2-7; 7 bases line up with TRBD2. Trimming cost V 5 bases and J 4 bases; bases outside gene matches: 11. The length of the CDR3 is 15 residues. The V gene's germline CDR1 is SGHTA and CDR2 FQGNSA. The CDR3 coding sequence is TGTGCCAGCAGCCCTGGTTTCGGGGAGGGATACGAGCAGTACTTC. Amino acid sequence: CASSPGFGEGYEQYF.

The V gene is TRBV3-1 (or the pseudogene TRBV3-2), the J gene TRBJ1-6; no firm D call. This CDR3 is 15 amino acids long. The V end lost 1 base, the J end lost 7 bases, and 11 bases lay between the germline ends. Germline CDR1 is LGHDT and CDR2 is YNNKEL (reference sequence). CDR3 in amino acids: CASSQGSGGNSPLHF. The CDR3 DNA reads as TGTGCCAGCAGCCAAGGATCAGGAGGGAATTCACCCCTCCACTTT.

This chain joins TRBV6-5 and TRBJ2-3; 8 bases map to TRBD2. V lost 7 bases and J lost 0; bases outside the gene matches: 3. Germline values: CDR1 MNHEY, CDR2 SVGAGI. The CDR3 extends over 14 amino acids. The CDR3 protein is CASKAGGSTDTQYF. CDR3 sequence (DNA): TGTGCCAGCAAGGCGGGGGGTAGCACAGATACGCAGTATTTT.

The genes are TRBV12-3 or TRBV12-4 and TRBJ1-5; unclear D gene. The V end lost 5 bases, the J end lost 3 bases, and 8 bases lay between the germline ends. The CDR3 sequence is 13 residues long. The CDR3 is CASSRGPNQPQHF. The CDR3 coding sequence is TGTGCCAGCAGTCGCGGGCCCAATCAGCCCCAGCATTTT.